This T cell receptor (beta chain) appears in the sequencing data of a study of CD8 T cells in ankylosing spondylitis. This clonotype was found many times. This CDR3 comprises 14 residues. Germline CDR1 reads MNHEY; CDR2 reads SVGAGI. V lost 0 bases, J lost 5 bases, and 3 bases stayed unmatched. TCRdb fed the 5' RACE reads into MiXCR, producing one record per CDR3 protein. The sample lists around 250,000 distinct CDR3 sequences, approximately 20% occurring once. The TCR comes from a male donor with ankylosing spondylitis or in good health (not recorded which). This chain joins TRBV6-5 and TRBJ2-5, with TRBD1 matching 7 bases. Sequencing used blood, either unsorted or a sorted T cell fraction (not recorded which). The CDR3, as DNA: TGTGCCAGCAGTTACTCCCAGGGGGTGGAGACCCAGTACTTC. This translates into CASSYSQGVETQYF.